One and the same sample provided the 30 T cell receptor beta chains below, sequenced in a study of early T cells in non-severe SARS-CoV-2 infection. TCRdb itself ran the 5' RACE reads through MiXCR, one entry per CDR3 protein. Found here are about 48,000 distinct CDR3 sequences, under 15% of them singletons; the top ten hold roughly 10%. Sequencing input: whole blood. The receptor set was obtained from an adult who was a healthcare worker with PCR-confirmed SARS-CoV-2 infection or an uninfected control (not recorded which).

This clonotype has at least ten counts. V is TRBV30 and J is TRBJ1-2, with a possible D match to TRBD1 (5 bases). CDR1 GTSNPN and CDR2 SVGIG come from the germline V gene (reference sequence). CDR3 length equals 14 residues. V was trimmed by 0 bases and J by 4 bases, leaving 12 bases between them. The CDR3 protein is CAWSVDWQGYGYTF. As DNA, the CDR3 is TGTGCCTGGAGTGTAGATTGGCAGGGCTATGGCTACACCTTC.

Only a few counts were recorded for this clonotype. The chain links TRBV20-1 to TRBJ1-2; no definite D call. V was trimmed by 7 bases and J by 0 bases, leaving 24 bases between them. CDR3 length: 17 residues. Per the germline V gene, CDR1 is DFQATT and CDR2 is SNEGSKA (reference sequence). The CDR3 sequence: CSDSKVGGHPANYGYTF. The CDR3 coding sequence is TGCAGTGATAGTAAGGTTGGAGGCCACCCTGCTAACTATGGCTACACCTTC.

This clonotype was recorded a few times. V and J are TRBV6-6 and TRBJ1-1; perhaps TRBD1 as D (5 bases). Germline loops: CDR1 MNHNY, CDR2 SVGAGI (reference sequence). V was trimmed by 0 bases and J by 0 bases, leaving 8 bases between them. The CDR3 covers 15 residues. The CDR3 is CASSYSEGMNTEAFF. CDR3 sequence (DNA): TGTGCCAGCAGTTACTCAGAGGGGATGAACACTGAAGCTTTCTTT.

This clonotype was recorded at least ten times. CDR3 loop: CSVATSGIDEQFF. CDR3 DNA: TGCAGCGTTGCAACTAGCGGGATCGATGAGCAGTTCTTC. V usage is TRBV29-1 and J usage is TRBJ2-1; the match to TRBD2 covers 10 bases. J gave up 8 bases and V 4 bases, and 5 bases lay outside the gene matches. Per the germline V gene, CDR1 is SQVTM and CDR2 is ANQGSEA. This CDR3 is built from 13 residues.

The chain is built from TRBV11-2 and TRBJ2-1; 7 nucleotides align to TRBD1. Germline assignment: CDR1 SGHAT and CDR2 FQNNGV. The CDR3 consists of 15 residues. After removal of 2 bases from V and 2 bases from J, the junction contained 3 bases not matched to a gene. CDR3 nucleotide sequence: TGTGCCAGCAGCTTACTTAGGGGGCCCTACAATGAGCAGTTCTTC. Protein sequence: CASSLLRGPYNEQFF.

The gene calls are TRBV6-6 and TRBJ2-7; 10 positions agree with TRBD2. Germline lookup yields CDR1 MNHNY and CDR2 SVGAGI (reference sequence). V was clipped by 6 bases and J by 6 bases; unmatched bases: 11. CDR3 size: 15 residues. DNA of the CDR3: TGTGCCAGCAGCCTCCGCCTAGCGGGAGTATCCGAGCAGTACTTC. Translation: CASSLRLAGVSEQYF.

About this clonotype itself: This may stem from a read error, because a much larger clone lies one nucleotide away. The chain employs TRBV2 and TRBJ2-7; D unclear. The CDR3 sequence is 12 residues long. CDR1 and CDR2 from the germline V gene are SNHLY and FYNNEI. CDR3 residues: CASSEILGEQSF. The CDR3 region has the DNA TGTGCCAGCAGTGAGATATTGGGCGAGCAGTCCTTC.

This clonotype showed up many times. V is TRBV7-6 and J is TRBJ1-1; 9 nucleotides agree with TRBD1. Looked up from germline, CDR1 is SGHVS and CDR2 is FNYEAQ. J was trimmed by 4 bases and V by 5 bases; bases with no gene match: 2. The CDR3 sequence is 13 residues long. The DNA for the CDR3 is TGTGCCAGCAGCGGGACAGGGACCACTGAAGCTTTCTTT. Translation: CASSGTGTTEAFF.

This clonotype was picked up many times. The V gene is TRBV6-6, the J gene TRBJ1-1; the match to TRBD1 covers 7 bases. In germline, CDR1 is MNHNY, CDR2 SVGAGI (reference sequence). This CDR3 comprises 14 residues. V lost 6 bases to trimming and J lost 0 bases; unmatched junction nucleotides: 4. CDR3 in DNA: TGTGCCAGCAGGCGACAGGGATTGAACACTGAAGCTTTCTTT. This codes for CASRRQGLNTEAFF.

The sample holds many counts of this clonotype. The chain has TRBV7-9 and TRBJ1-6, with 7 nucleotides matching TRBD1. Losses at the gene ends were 7 bases for V and 9 bases for J; bases not matched to a gene: 15. Germline CDR1 SEHNR, CDR2 FQNEAQ (reference sequence). This CDR3 has 16 residues. Written as DNA, the CDR3 is TGTGCCAGCACCCTCGACAGGGATTGGTTAGGTTCACCCCTCCACTTT. It translates to CASTLDRDWLGSPLHF.

Ten or more counts support this clonotype. The V call is TRBV7-7, the J call TRBJ1-4; no firm D call. Per the germline V gene, CDR1 is SSHAT and CDR2 is FNYEAQ (reference sequence). CDR3 size: 15 residues. The germline V and J ends were trimmed by 1 base and 5 bases, with 11 bases remaining between them. CDR3 DNA sequence: TGTGCCAGCAGCTTAGTTCCGGGGAAAAATGAAAAACTGTTTTTT. Residues: CASSLVPGKNEKLFF.

The V gene is TRBV18, the J gene TRBJ1-4; TRBD1 is a possible D gene (5 bases). Germline CDR1 reads KGHSH; CDR2 reads LQKENI. V was trimmed by 7 bases and J by 5 bases, leaving 11 bases between them. CDR3 length: 13 residues. The CDR3 is CASFRGRNEKLFF. CDR3 DNA: TGTGCCAGCTTTCGGGGACGAAATGAAAAACTGTTTTTT.

The sample holds many counts of this clonotype. The genes are TRBV12-3 or TRBV12-4 and TRBJ2-1, with TRBD1 matching 11 bases. V was pared by 5 bases and J by 7 bases, with 10 bases of the junction left unmatched. This CDR3 spans 16 amino acids. This CDR3 reads CASSEHGQGARNEQFF. CDR3 DNA sequence: TGTGCCAGCAGTGAACACGGACAGGGGGCGCGTAATGAGCAGTTCTTC.

This clonotype was seen many times. The rearrangement uses TRBV30 and TRBJ1-1, with D perhaps TRBD1 (5 bases). The CDR3 has 13 amino acids. Germline assignment: CDR1 GTSNPN and CDR2 SVGIG (reference sequence). V was cut by 2 bases and J by 1 base, with 8 bases left in between. The CDR3 sequence is CAWSYQGNTEAFF. CDR3 coding DNA: TGTGCCTGGAGTTATCAGGGGAACACTGAAGCTTTCTTT.

V and J are TRBV6-1 and TRBJ2-3; no clear D gene. Deletions cut 1 base from V and 1 base from J, with 9 bases between. The V gene's germline CDR1 is MNHNS and CDR2 SASEGT. This CDR3 contains 15 residues. The CDR3: CASSEGPRGTDTQYF. The CDR3 DNA reads TGTGCCAGCAGTGAAGGACCACGAGGCACAGATACGCAGTATTTT.

This clonotype was counted only a few times. The chain uses TRBV5-4 and TRBJ2-7; 7 bases align to TRBD1. The CDR3 is made up of 15 amino acids. The V gene end was trimmed by 4 bases and the J gene end by 2 bases; junction bases not matched to a gene: 9. The germline V gene has CDR1 SGHNT and CDR2 YYREEE (reference sequence). The CDR3, as DNA: TGTGCCAGCAGCAACGACGACAGGGCCACCTACGAGCAGTACTTC. It yields the protein CASSNDDRATYEQYF.

This clonotype occurred many times. The chain recombines TRBV27 with TRBJ2-5, with D possibly being TRBD2 (5 bases). CDR1 and CDR2 (germline): MNHEY, SMNVEV (reference sequence). V dropped 3 bases and J dropped 4 bases, with 12 bases sitting between them. This CDR3 has 14 residues. CDR3 coding DNA: TGTGCCAGCAGTTTTATAGTTGGAGGAGAGACCCAGTACTTC. The encoded protein is CASSFIVGGETQYF.

In this sample, this clonotype turned up many times. This rearrangement joins TRBV7-3 to TRBJ2-3, with D uncertain. Germline assignment: CDR1 SGHTA and CDR2 FQGTGA. Trimming stripped 2 bases from V and 5 bases from J, with 5 bases between. This CDR3 is 12 amino acids long. CDR3 amino acids: CASSLYLDTQYF. In DNA, the CDR3 is TGTGCCAGCAGCTTATATCTAGATACGCAGTATTTT.

This clonotype was found a few times. V and J are TRBV6-4 and TRBJ2-3; 12 bases agree with TRBD2. J lost 11 bases, V lost 0 bases, and 0 bases had no gene match. The germline CDR1 and CDR2 sequences are MRHNA and SNTAGT. The CDR3 runs 13 residues. CDR3 nucleotides: TGTGCCAGCAGTGACTCGACTAGCGGGAGGCAGTATTTT. Translated, it gives CASSDSTSGRQYF.

This clonotype appeared many times. The gene calls are TRBV10-3 and TRBJ2-5; D not resolved. Germline loops: CDR1 ENHRY, CDR2 SYGVKD. This CDR3 has 13 amino acids. V was cut by 10 bases and J by 0 bases, with 12 bases left in between. Here the CDR3 reads CATMGRNQETQYF. The CDR3, as DNA: TGTGCCACCATGGGCAGAAACCAAGAGACCCAGTACTTC.

Ten or more counts support this clonotype. The rearrangement links TRBV5-1 to TRBJ2-3; D gene uncertain. Trimming removed 6 bases at V and 5 bases at J, with 16 bases between. In germline, CDR1 is SGHRS, CDR2 YFSETQ. This CDR3 contains 14 residues. The CDR3 loop reads CASKMGSRRDTQYF. In nucleotides, the CDR3 is TGCGCCAGCAAAATGGGATCACGGAGAGATACGCAGTATTTT.

V is TRBV11-2 and J is TRBJ2-3, with 8 bases fitting TRBD2. This CDR3 spans 16 amino acids. CDR1 SGHAT and CDR2 FQNNGV come from the germline V gene. J gave up 3 bases and V 6 bases, and 11 bases lay outside the gene matches. The CDR3 DNA reads TGTGCCAGCAGGTTGATGACTCGCGGGAGGACAGATACGCAGTATTTT. Its protein product is CASRLMTRGRTDTQYF.

In its sample, this clonotype was seen many times. The chain couples TRBV5-1 to TRBJ1-1, with 7 bases that match TRBD1. The germline V gene encodes CDR1 SGHRS and CDR2 YFSETQ. After removal of 5 bases from V and 4 bases from J, the junction contained 11 bases not matched to a gene. This CDR3 is 15 amino acids long. The CDR3 nucleotides read TGCGCCAGCAGACAAACGACAGGGAGCGGCACTGAAGCTTTCTTT. Its protein is CASRQTTGSGTEAFF.

This clonotype was recorded at least ten times. The V and J genes are TRBV2 and TRBJ2-1, with 8 nucleotides matching TRBD2. V lost 6 bases to trimming and J lost 7 bases; unmatched junction nucleotides: 8. CDR1 SNHLY and CDR2 FYNNEI come from the germline V gene. The CDR3 is 14 residues long. The chain's CDR3 is CASRPGLVANEQFF. CDR3 nucleotide sequence: TGTGCCAGCAGACCGGGACTAGTTGCTAATGAGCAGTTCTTC. Using reference TRBV2 and TRBJ2-1 for the parts outside the CDR3, the full variable domain is EPEVTQTPSHQVTQMGQEVILRCVPISNHLYFYWYRQILGQKVEFLVSFYNNEISEKSEIFDDQFSVERPDGSNFTLKIRSTKLEDSAMYFCASRPGLVANEQFFGPGTRLTVL.

This clonotype came up many times. The chain combines TRBV12-5 with TRBJ2-1; TRBD2 matches at 13 bases. The V gene's germline CDR1 is LGHNT and CDR2 FRNRAP. There are 19 residues in the CDR3. With 2 bases clipped from V and 4 bases from J, the junction kept 11 bases outside the gene matches. CDR3 loop: CASGLIRTSGSISYNEQFF. The DNA for the CDR3 is TGTGCTAGTGGTTTGATTAGGACTAGCGGGAGCATCTCGTACAATGAGCAGTTCTTC.

This clonotype was seen repeatedly, ten times or more. This chain uses TRBV12-3 or TRBV12-4 with TRBJ2-3, with 9 positions matching TRBD1. The CDR3 length is 15 residues. The V segment lost 6 bases and the J segment 5 bases; nucleotides outside the gene matches: 9. In nucleotides, the CDR3 is TGTGCCAGCAGCTCGCGGGACAGGGCGGGAGATACGCAGTATTTT. Amino acids: CASSSRDRAGDTQYF.

This clonotype was picked up many times. The chain couples TRBV20-1 to TRBJ1-1; D remains unclear. Trimming removed 4 bases at V and 1 base at J, with 4 bases between. CDR1 is DFQATT and CDR2 is SNEGSKA in the germline V gene (reference sequence). The CDR3 is 11 amino acids. This chain's CDR3 is CSATGNTEAFF. The CDR3 DNA is TGCAGTGCTACAGGGAACACTGAAGCTTTCTTT.

The CDR3 DNA follows: TGTGCCAGCAGTTACACAGGGGGCCGAGCCTACGAGCAGTACTTC. Protein: CASSYTGGRAYEQYF. V usage is TRBV12-3 or TRBV12-4 and J usage is TRBJ2-7; 9 nucleotides line up with TRBD1. V gave up 4 bases and J gave up 2 bases; unmatched junction bases: 6. The length of the CDR3 is 15 residues.

This clonotype was observed at least ten times. The genes are TRBV11-2 and TRBJ1-5; possibly TRBD1 for D (5 bases). Germline-derived CDR1 and CDR2 are SGHAT and FQNNGV. This CDR3 comprises 15 residues. The V end was cut by 1 base, the J end by 3 bases, with 10 bases between. The CDR3 spells CASSLGRGDNQPQHF. The CDR3 coding sequence is TGTGCCAGCAGCTTAGGGAGGGGCGACAATCAGCCCCAGCATTTT.

This clonotype was picked up many times. The rearrangement links TRBV9 to TRBJ2-7; 9 bases map to TRBD1. The V and J ends lost 3 bases and 2 bases, in that order; junction bases with no gene match: 0. Germline V gene data show CDR1 as SGDLS and CDR2 as YYNGEE. CDR3 length: 13 residues. The CDR3 loop reads CASSGQGAYEQYF. The DNA of the CDR3 is TGTGCCAGCAGCGGACAGGGGGCCTACGAGCAGTACTTC. Full variable domain (remainder filled in from reference TRBV9 and TRBJ2-7): DSGVTQTPKHLITATGQRVTLRCSPRSGDLSVYWYQQSLDQGLQFLIQYYNGEERAKGNILERFSAQQFPDLHSELNLSSLELGDSALYFCASSGQGAYEQYFGPGTRLTVT.